Described below is a single T cell receptor (beta chain) sequence and its context. Antigen specificity is unknown. Unsorted whole blood yielded the total RNA, with T cells left unselected. This specimen belongs to a study of monozygotic twins with inflammatory bowel disease. Findings and caveats of the study: Between concordant and discordant twins, repertoire similarity failed to differ, a result that limited power may explain. Diversity of TCRbeta measured by inverse Simpson was lower in IBD patients than in healthy co-twins.

The CDR3 runs 18 residues. Germline lookup yields CDR1 GTSNPN and CDR2 SVGIG (reference sequence). TCRdb derives one entry per CDR3 protein from the 5' RACE reads, leaving out DNA. This listing includes 350,000 to 400,000 distinct CDR3 sequences. Sequencing was performed on blood. The clonotype was recovered from a human donor with ulcerative colitis or Crohn's disease, or a healthy co-twin of an affected twin (not recorded which). The rearrangement uses TRBV30 and TRBJ1-5; the TCRdb D gene call, TRBD1, has no DNA to confirm it. The CDR3 sequence: CAWSVTGFTRQLNQPQHF.